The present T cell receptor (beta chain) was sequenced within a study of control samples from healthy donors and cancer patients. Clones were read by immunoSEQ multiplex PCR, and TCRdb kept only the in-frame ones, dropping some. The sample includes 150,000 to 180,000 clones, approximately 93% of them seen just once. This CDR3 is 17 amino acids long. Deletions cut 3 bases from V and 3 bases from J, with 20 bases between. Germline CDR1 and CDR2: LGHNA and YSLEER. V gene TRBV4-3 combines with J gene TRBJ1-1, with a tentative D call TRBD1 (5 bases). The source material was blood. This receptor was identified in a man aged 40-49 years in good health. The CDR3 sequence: CASSQTETGDEDTEAFF. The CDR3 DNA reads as TGCGCCAGCAGCCAGACGGAGACGGGGGATGAGGACACTGAAGCTTTCTTT.